This paragraph covers one TCR beta chain sequence. Researchers barred patients who had uncontrolled infection, other autoimmune disease, pregnancy or lactation. The CDR3 regions of TCR beta were amplified from RNA transcripts. HTBI primers drove first-round RT-PCR of the TCR CDR3. Using its own MiXCR run on the multiplex PCR reads, TCRdb lists one record per CDR3 protein. The sample holds around 690,000 distinct CDR3 sequences, roughly a sixth seen once. The data derive from a study of T cells in Graves' hyperthyroidism and ophthalmopathy. This sequence was found in a man aged 50 to 59 with Graves' hyperthyroidism. The sequencing sample was made of blood.

CDR3 nucleotides: TGTGCCAGCAGCTCTTGGACAGGGAGACAACAGGAGACCCAGTACTTC. It codes for CASSSWTGRQQETQYF. This sequence joins TRBV7-9 and TRBJ2-5, with 8 bases aligning to TRBD1. CDR1 is SEHNR and CDR2 is FQNEAQ in the germline V gene (reference sequence). The CDR3 length is 16 residues. V shed 4 bases and J 5 bases; nucleotides not matched to a gene: 12. The full variable domain, its missing parts supplied by reference TRBV7-9 and TRBJ2-5, is DTGVSQNPRHKITKRGQNVTFRCDPISEHNRLYWYRQTLGQGPEFLTYFQNEAQLEKSRLLSDRFSAERPKGSFSTLEIQRTEQGDSAMYLCASSSWTGRQQETQYFGPGTRLLVL.